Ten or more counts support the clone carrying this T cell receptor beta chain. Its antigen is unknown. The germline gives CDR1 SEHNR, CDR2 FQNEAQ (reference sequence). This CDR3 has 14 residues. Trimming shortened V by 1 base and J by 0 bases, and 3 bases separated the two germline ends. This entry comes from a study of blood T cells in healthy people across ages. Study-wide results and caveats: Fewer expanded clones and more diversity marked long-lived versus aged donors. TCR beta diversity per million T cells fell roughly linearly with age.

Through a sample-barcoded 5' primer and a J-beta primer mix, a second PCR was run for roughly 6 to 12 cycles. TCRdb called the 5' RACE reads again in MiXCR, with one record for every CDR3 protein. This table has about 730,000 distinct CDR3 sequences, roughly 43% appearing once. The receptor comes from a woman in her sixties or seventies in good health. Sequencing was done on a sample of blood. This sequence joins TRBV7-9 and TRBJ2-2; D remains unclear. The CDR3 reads CASSLVANTGELFF. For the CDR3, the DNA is TGTGCCAGCAGCTTAGTTGCGAACACCGGGGAGCTGTTTTTT. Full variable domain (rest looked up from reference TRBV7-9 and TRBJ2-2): DTGVSQNPRHKITKRGQNVTFRCDPISEHNRLYWYRQTLGQGPEFLTYFQNEAQLEKSRLLSDRFSAERPKGSFSTLEIQRTEQGDSAMYLCASSLVANTGELFFGEGSRLTVL.